Given below is one T cell receptor beta chain in context. No antigen is known for it. This PCR relied on a set of 60 Vbeta primers and 13 Jbeta primers. Only in-frame clones appear in the TCRdb table, and some are missing; sequencing was by immunoSEQ multiplex PCR. Of hundreds of thousands of clones in the sample, 70% to 90% are singletons; the top ten hold approximately 2%. The data originate from a study of cytomegalovirus exposure and HLA in healthy donors. The overall study: Within the Caucasian-associated ancestry cluster were 65% to 85% of the roughly 400 genotyped donors.

General study results and limits: Fewer N-insertions (relative to the approximately 670-donor mean) were reportedly seen in an Asian-associated ancestry cluster in a later analysis.

There are 16 residues in the CDR3. V was trimmed by 4 bases and J by 8 bases, leaving 24 bases between them. The germline V gene encodes CDR1 SGHKS and CDR2 YYEKEE (reference sequence). The chain carries TRBV5-5 and TRBJ1-2; the D gene is possibly TRBD1 (6 bases). What was sequenced was PBMCs. The source of this sequence is a woman younger than 35 in good health and CMV-seronegative. CDR3 loop: CASSPDPDGGLRGYTF. For the CDR3, the DNA is TGTGCCAGCAGCCCTGACCCGGATGGGGGCTTGAGAGGCTACACCTTC.